This T cell receptor (beta chain) was sequenced during a study of cytomegalovirus exposure and HLA in healthy donors. Study findings and constraints: Later analysis reportedly placed an Asian-associated ancestry cluster below the roughly 680-donor mean in N-insertions.

The V and J ends lost 5 bases and 0 bases, in that order; junction bases with no gene match: 8. Germline CDR1 and CDR2: MNHEY and SMNVEV (reference sequence). The CDR3 is 16 amino acids. PCR amplification relied on 60 Vbeta primers (plus 13 Jbeta primers). Only in-frame clones appear in the TCRdb table, and some are missing; sequencing was by immunoSEQ multiplex PCR. The repertoire shows about 72,000 clones; the top ten hold about 2.9%. A note on this clone: The target antigen is unknown.

This TCR was recovered from a man aged 40-50 years in good health and CMV-seronegative. The sequenced sample consisted of PBMCs. The J gene is TRBJ1-1, the V gene TRBV27; 8 bases fit TRBD1. The CDR3 region is CASSLRGRDLNTEAFF. DNA of the CDR3: TGTGCCAGCAGTCTCAGGGGGCGGGACCTGAACACTGAAGCTTTCTTT.